These 4 T cell receptor beta chains share one sample of origin, sequenced in a study of T cell repertoires in aging, cancer and after chemotherapy. The template was genomic DNA from peripheral blood, not RNA. TRB rearrangements spanning V, D and J were amplified using mixed TRB-A/B primers. Via MiXCR, TCRdb re-called the multiplex PCR reads, giving one row per CDR3 protein. The table records 450 to 600 distinct CDR3 sequences, 16% of them present only once. What was sequenced was blood. Source of these receptors: a human donor with a blood cancer.

This clonotype is large in the sample. The chain recombines TRBV6-6 with TRBJ1-1; D unclear. Trimming removed 8 bases from V and 1 base from J, with 11 bases in between. Per germline, CDR1 MNHNY and CDR2 SVGAGI (reference sequence). This CDR3 comprises 13 residues. Here the CDR3 DNA reads TGTGCCAGCGGAGCGGCCGGGAACACTGAAGCTTTCTTT. Protein product: CASGAAGNTEAFF.

The chain combines TRBV5-8 with TRBJ1-4, with D possibly being TRBD1 (6 bases). The CDR3 totals 15 residues. The germline V and J ends were trimmed by 4 bases and 2 bases, with 12 bases remaining between them. The germline V gene encodes CDR1 SGHTS and CDR2 YDEGEE. The CDR3 coding sequence is TGTGCCAGCAGCGCAGGGGTTGGCACTAATGAAAAACTGTTTTTT. Translated: CASSAGVGTNEKLFF. Filled out from reference TRBV5-8 and TRBJ1-4, the complete variable domain reads EAGVTQSPTHLIKTRGQQATLRCSPISGHTSVYWYQQALGLGLQFLLWYDEGEERNRGNFPPRFSGRQFPNYSSELNVNALELEDSALYLCASSAGVGTNEKLFFGSGTQLSVL.

J is TRBJ2-3 and V is TRBV9, with TRBD2 identical over 13 bases. From germline, CDR1 is SGDLS and CDR2 YYNGEE. The CDR3 totals 17 residues. V was clipped by 3 bases and J by 4 bases; unmatched bases: 8. The CDR3 spells CASSGVPGLAGADTQYF. In nucleotides, the CDR3 is TGTGCCAGCAGCGGAGTGCCCGGACTAGCGGGAGCAGATACGCAGTATTTT.

This chain uses TRBV20-1 with TRBJ2-1, with TRBD2 identical over 13 bases. There are 19 residues in the CDR3. Germline assignment: CDR1 DFQATT and CDR2 SNEGSKA (reference sequence). After removal of 6 bases from V and 0 bases from J, the junction contained 14 bases not matched to a gene. CDR3 coding DNA: TGCAGTGCCGATTTGATACTAGCGGGGGGGCCTGGCTCCTACAATGAGCAGTTCTTC. This encodes CSADLILAGGPGSYNEQFF.